What follows are 13 T cell receptor beta chains derived from one specimen sequenced in a study of blood T cell repertoires in COVID-19. Some clones are missing from TCRdb's copy, which holds only in-frame ones; the method was immunoSEQ multiplex PCR. The sample carries about 120,000 clones, roughly 90% recorded once. Sequenced: peripheral blood. These receptors were taken from a woman in her sixties with COVID-19, enrolled during active disease.

This chain joins TRBV5-8 and TRBJ1-4; 7 nucleotides match TRBD1. Germline values: CDR1 SGHTS, CDR2 YDEGEE. Unmatched junction bases numbered 7, after V lost 0 bases and J lost 8 bases. The CDR3 extends over 15 amino acids. The CDR3 region is CASSLDVTGREKLFF. CDR3 nucleotide sequence: TGTGCCAGCAGCTTGGATGTGACAGGGAGGGAAAAACTGTTTTTT. Full variable domain (missing parts from reference TRBV5-8 and TRBJ1-4): EAGVTQSPTHLIKTRGQQATLRCSPISGHTSVYWYQQALGLGLQFLLWYDEGEERNRGNFPPRFSGRQFPNYSSELNVNALELEDSALYLCASSLDVTGREKLFFGSGTQLSVL.

V is TRBV11-2 and J is TRBJ2-1, with TRBD2 matching 8 bases. Germline V gives CDR1 SGHAT, CDR2 FQNNGV. J was trimmed by 8 bases and V by 5 bases; bases with no gene match: 5. The CDR3 sequence is 13 residues long. The CDR3 bases are TGTGCCAGCAGCCGAGACGGGGGGGATGAGCAGTTCTTC. It is translated as CASSRDGGDEQFF.

This sequence joins TRBV5-1 and TRBJ1-3; D is possibly TRBD1 (5 bases). The germline gives CDR1 SGHRS, CDR2 YFSETQ. CDR3 size: 17 residues. Trimming cost V 0 bases and J 0 bases, with 13 bases left between them. The CDR3 protein is CASSLDGGMGSGNTIYF. The CDR3 coding sequence is TGCGCCAGCAGCTTGGACGGGGGTATGGGCTCTGGAAACACCATATATTTT. Full variable domain (rest looked up from reference TRBV5-1 and TRBJ1-3): KAGVTQTPRYLIKTRGQQVTLSCSPISGHRSVSWYQQTPGQGLQFLFEYFSETQRNKGNFPGRFSGRQFSNSRSEMNVSTLELGDSALYLCASSLDGGMGSGNTIYFGEGSWLTVV.

The V gene is TRBV6-2 or TRBV6-3, the J gene TRBJ2-3, with 8 bases that match TRBD2. Germline V gives CDR1 MNHEY, CDR2 SVGEGT. J gave up 3 bases and V 4 bases, and 9 bases lay outside the gene matches. CDR3 length: 16 residues. CDR3 sequence: CASSLSRGGQTDTQYF. DNA for the CDR3: TGTGCCAGCAGTTTATCACGGGGGGGCCAGACAGATACGCAGTATTTT.

V is TRBV9 and J is TRBJ1-1, with a weak D call TRBD1 (6 bases). Germline CDR1 and CDR2: SGDLS and YYNGEE. V lost 6 bases, J lost 1 base, and 19 bases lay in between. The CDR3 loop spans 16 amino acids. CDR3 in DNA: TGTGCCAGCAACCCCCTGACAGGTCACCGGAACACTGAAGCTTTCTTT. It codes for CASNPLTGHRNTEAFF.

The chain combines TRBV10-3 with TRBJ1-2; unclear D gene. V shed 4 bases and J shed 2 bases, with 11 bases lying between them. Germline loops: CDR1 ENHRY, CDR2 SYGVKD. This CDR3 region has 14 residues. DNA of the CDR3: TGTGCCATCAGTGCAGTCGGACTGAACTATGGCTACACCTTC. It codes for CAISAVGLNYGYTF.

The chain combines TRBV19 with TRBJ1-1; no clear D gene. Trimming pared 5 bases from V and 3 bases from J, leaving 10 bases between. In germline, CDR1 is LNHDA, CDR2 SQIVND (reference sequence). CDR3 size: 13 residues. DNA for the CDR3: TGTGCCAGTAGTCCGCAGGTCGACACTGAAGCTTTCTTT. Protein product: CASSPQVDTEAFF.

The rearrangement uses TRBV6-2 or TRBV6-3 and TRBJ1-4; no clear D. Trimming cost V 5 bases and J 5 bases, with 15 bases left between them. The germline V gene encodes CDR1 MNHEY and CDR2 SVGEGT. The length of the CDR3 is 15 residues. The CDR3 DNA sequence: TGTGCCAGCAGTACCTACACGGGTCCGAATGAAAAACTGTTTTTT. Protein sequence: CASSTYTGPNEKLFF.

The chain is built from TRBV3-1 (or the pseudogene TRBV3-2) and TRBJ2-2; D remains ambiguous. Germline CDR1 LGHDT, CDR2 YNNKEL (reference sequence). The CDR3 contains 11 residues. V gave up 8 bases and J gave up 6 bases, with 7 bases separating them. The CDR3 spells CASWLAGELFF. The CDR3 DNA follows: TGTGCCAGCTGGTTAGCCGGGGAGCTGTTTTTT.

The genes are TRBV6-5 and TRBJ1-2; D unclear. The CDR3 spans 14 residues. Trimming left V 2 bases short and J 8 bases short, with 15 bases between. Germline loops: CDR1 MNHEY, CDR2 SVGAGI. The CDR3 DNA sequence: TGTGCCAGCAGTTACCGGGGAGGAAAAGTCGGCTACACCTTC. Translating it yields CASSYRGGKVGYTF.

The chain employs TRBV29-1 and TRBJ2-7, with 9 bases aligning to TRBD1. CDR3 size: 12 residues. Germline CDR1 reads SQVTM; CDR2 reads ANQGSEA. J gave up 5 bases and V 6 bases, and 5 bases lay outside the gene matches. CDR3 DNA sequence: TGCAGCGTCGGACAGGGGAGAAACGAGCAGTACTTC. This gives the protein CSVGQGRNEQYF.

This clone has only a few counts. V and J are TRBV2 and TRBJ1-2; 7 bases are a match to TRBD1. The CDR3 covers 15 residues. The ends lost 4 bases at V and 2 bases at J; junction bases unmatched: 7. Germline CDR1 reads SNHLY; CDR2 reads FYNNEI. CDR3 sequence reads: CASSAEPGQNYGYTF. The CDR3 DNA follows: TGTGCCAGCAGTGCGGAACCGGGACAGAACTATGGCTACACCTTC.

The rearrangement links TRBV6-2 or TRBV6-3 to TRBJ1-5; 7 bases line up with TRBD1. Germline CDR1 and CDR2: MNHEY and SVGEGT. This CDR3 has 17 amino acids. V lost 4 bases and J lost 5; bases outside the gene matches: 14. The CDR3 bases are TGTGCCAGCAGTTTCCGGACAGGTCAGGCGTGGGATCAGCCCCAGCATTTT. It yields the protein CASSFRTGQAWDQPQHF.